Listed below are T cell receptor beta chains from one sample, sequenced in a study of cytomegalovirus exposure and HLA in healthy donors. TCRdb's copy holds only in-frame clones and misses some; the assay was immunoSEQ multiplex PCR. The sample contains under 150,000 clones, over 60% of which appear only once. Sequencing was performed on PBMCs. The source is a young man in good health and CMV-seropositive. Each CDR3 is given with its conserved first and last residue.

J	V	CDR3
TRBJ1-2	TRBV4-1	CASSQDLLMTGEHGYTF
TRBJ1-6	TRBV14	CASSQKSQINSPLHF
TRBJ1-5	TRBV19	CASSMYGGGQPQHF
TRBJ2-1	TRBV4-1	CASSQLAVNEQFF
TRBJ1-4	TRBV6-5	CASSYDSGVSEKLFF
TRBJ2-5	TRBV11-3	CASSLSWDRDQETQYF
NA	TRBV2	CASSDLVPGLAGSEQYF
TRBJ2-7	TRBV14	CASSQDREQYF
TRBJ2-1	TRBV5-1	CASSFGLAGGATNEQFF
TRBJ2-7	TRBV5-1	CASSQGQGGSYEQYF
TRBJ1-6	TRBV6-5	CASRKTGGISPLHF
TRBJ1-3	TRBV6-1	CASSSDRVPGNTIYF
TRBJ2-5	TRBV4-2	CASSQVQRGVQETQYF
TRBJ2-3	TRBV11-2	CASSLGGAGAYTDTQYF
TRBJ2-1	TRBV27	CASSYAGAGQFF
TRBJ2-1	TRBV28	CASSLWTTSPHEQFF
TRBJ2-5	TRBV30	CAWSVGTVQETQYF
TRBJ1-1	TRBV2	CASIADRGRQNTEAFF
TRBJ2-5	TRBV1	CTSSLRTGTGLEKTQYF
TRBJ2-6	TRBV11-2	CASSRTSFGANVLTF
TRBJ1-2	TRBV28	CASSFGYGYTF
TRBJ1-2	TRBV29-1	CSVAGGTEYGYTF
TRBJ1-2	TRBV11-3	CASSLSSGGGGYTF
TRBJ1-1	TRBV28	CASSSRKTGPRQAFF
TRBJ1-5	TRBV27	CASKGQGEQPQHF
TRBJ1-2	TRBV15	CATSSRTGAGRYTF
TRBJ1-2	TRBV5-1	CASSRRDSNYGYTF
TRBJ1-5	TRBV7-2	CASSLGGQNPNQPQHF
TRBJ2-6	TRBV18	CASSPLRQGLGANVLTF
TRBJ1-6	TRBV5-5	CASSLGGSATLYNSPLHF
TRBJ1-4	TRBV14	CASSQDSFLVGEKLFF
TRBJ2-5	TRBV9	CASSPGQGGKETQYF
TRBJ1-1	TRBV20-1	CRVPGNTEAFF
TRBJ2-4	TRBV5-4	CASSPPGTGIQYF
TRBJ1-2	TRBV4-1	CASSQVGGGYTF
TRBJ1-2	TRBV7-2	CASSGRDRANYGYTF
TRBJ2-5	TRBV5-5	CASSLGPGETQYF
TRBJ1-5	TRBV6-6	CASSKQGGQPQHF
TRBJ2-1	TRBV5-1	CASSPRPGLSTNNEQFF
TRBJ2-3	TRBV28	CASSSGGATDTQYF
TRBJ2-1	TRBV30	CAWSVKGAPCEQFF
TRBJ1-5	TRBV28	CAIDTGQGGQPQHF
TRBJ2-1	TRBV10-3	CAISESLLGLDQFF
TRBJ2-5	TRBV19	CASRPTGGWETQYF
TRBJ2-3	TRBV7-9	CASSSLERSTDTQYF
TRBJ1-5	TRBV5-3	CARTWGENNQPQHF
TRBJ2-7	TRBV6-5	CASRNVPDSNEQYF
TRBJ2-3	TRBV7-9	CASSFLLGSGGTDTQYF
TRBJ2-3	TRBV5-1	CASSFGLAGVRVTDTQYF
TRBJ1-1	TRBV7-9	CASSLGDREMNTEAFF
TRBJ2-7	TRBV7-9	CASSFLSSYEQYF